Presented here are 32 T cell receptor beta chains from one specimen sequenced in a study of tumor-infiltrating lymphocytes in oesophageal squamous cell carcinoma. TCRdb analysed the PCR reads with MiXCR anew, one entry per CDR3 protein. The data hold fewer than 11,000 distinct CDR3 sequences, with under 70% observed a single time. Sequencing used esophageal tumor tissue. Every receptor here comes from a female donor with esophageal squamous cell carcinoma.

At least ten counts were recorded for this clonotype. The chain employs TRBV20-1 and TRBJ1-1; 10 positions match TRBD1. The germline gives CDR1 DFQATT, CDR2 SNEGSKA (reference sequence). J was trimmed by 4 bases and V by 0 bases; bases with no gene match: 5. The CDR3 covers 15 residues. The CDR3 DNA reads as TGCAGTGCTAGAGAGAGGGACAGGGGTATCACTGAAGCTTTCTTT. It specifies CSARERDRGITEAFF.

A note on this clonotype: The conserved phenylalanine or tryptophan normally closing the CDR3 is absent here, so this likely arose from a read error. The DNA is left out, because the CDR3 cannot be placed on it with certainty; the CDR3 is given as TCRdb lists it. The chain has TRBV7-2 and TRBJ2-3; no DNA check was done on the table's D call, TRBD2. Per germline, CDR1 SGHTA and CDR2 FQGNSA. The CDR3 totals 14 residues, both ends included. CDR3 region: CASSLTSIEQFFGP.

The V call is TRBV12-3 or TRBV12-4, the J call TRBJ2-6; TRBD1 aligns across 7 bases. The J segment lost 1 base and the V segment lost 1 base, leaving 7 bases of the junction unmatched. The CDR3 has 18 residues. CDR3 sequence: CASSLGGGPRSGANVLTF. For the CDR3, the DNA is TGTGCCAGCAGTTTAGGAGGGGGCCCTAGGTCTGGGGCCAACGTCCTGACTTTC.

This clonotype appeared a single time. The chain couples TRBV24-1 to TRBJ2-7, with 14 positions matching TRBD2. The DNA end lines up better with TRBJ2-1; the J call may be wrong. This CDR3 contains 14 residues. From germline, CDR1 is KGHDR and CDR2 SFDVKD. CDR3 sequence reads: CATAGTSGSNEQFF. CDR3 bases: TGTGCCACCGCCGGGACTAGCGGGAGTAATGAGCAGTTCTTC.

About this clonotype: Without the conserved terminal phenylalanine or tryptophan, this CDR3 likely stems from a read error. The limits of the CDR3 on the DNA are not certain, so only TCRdb's listed CDR3 is given. This chain uses TRBV7-2 with TRBJ2-5. In germline, CDR1 is SGHTA, CDR2 FQGNSA. The CDR3 is 15 residues long, counting both termini. This chain's CDR3 is CASSLASSYEQYFGN.

The V and J genes are TRBV7-2 and TRBJ2-1, with D possibly being TRBD1 (6 bases). The end of the DNA aligns better with TRBJ2-7, so the J call may be wrong. The length of the CDR3 is 14 residues. Germline-derived CDR1 and CDR2 are SGHTA and FQGNSA. In DNA, the CDR3 is TGTGCCAGCAGCACATCCCGGGACATTAACGAGCAGTACTTC. The encoded protein is CASSTSRDINEQYF.

The J gene is TRBJ2-4, the V gene TRBV7-2, with TRBD2 as a possible D gene (5 bases). The J call could be wrong; TRBJ2-1 is a better fit for the DNA end. CDR3 size: 15 residues. Germline V lookup: CDR1 SGHTA, CDR2 FQGNSA. The CDR3 loop is CASTSTGNTYNEQFF. The DNA for the CDR3 is TGTGCCAGCACCTCCACCGGGAACACCTACAATGAGCAGTTCTTC.

The chain has TRBV6-5 and TRBJ2-3, with D maybe TRBD2 (5 bases). This CDR3 contains 15 residues. V was trimmed by 10 bases and J by 1 base, leaving 18 bases between them. The germline CDR1 and CDR2 sequences are MNHEY and SVGAGI. The CDR3 loop reads CATSSSAARTDTQYF. CDR3 sequence (DNA): TGTGCCACCTCGAGTAGCGCCGCCCGCACAGATACGCAGTATTTT.

The chain combines TRBV12-3 or TRBV12-4 with TRBJ2-5; TRBD2 matches at 9 bases. With the DNA end fitting TRBJ2-7 better, the J assignment may be wrong. The CDR3 loop spans 16 amino acids. The CDR3 protein is CASSLESGRSPYEQYF. Here the CDR3 DNA reads TGTGCCAGCAGTTTAGAAAGCGGGAGGTCCCCCTACGAGCAGTACTTC.

This clonotype was recorded a few times. The rearrangement uses TRBV6-1 and TRBJ1-2; possibly TRBD1 for D (5 bases). The germline V gene has CDR1 MNHNS and CDR2 SASEGT. V shed 8 bases and J shed 3 bases, with 10 bases lying between them. The CDR3 is 12 amino acids. CDR3 DNA sequence: TGTGCCAGCGGTGGGGGTTACTATGGCTACACCTTC. Translation: CASGGGYYGYTF.

This clonotype was counted only a few times. The V gene is TRBV7-9, the J gene TRBJ1-2, with a tentative D call TRBD1 (5 bases). There are 15 residues in the CDR3. Trimming took 2 bases from V and 2 from J, leaving 12 bases between them. Germline CDR1 SEHNR, CDR2 FQNEAQ (reference sequence). CDR3: CASSLRPGENYGYTF. The CDR3 DNA reads as TGTGCCAGCAGCTTACGCCCGGGGGAAAACTATGGCTACACCTTC.

This clonotype was picked up a small number of times. This rearrangement joins TRBV7-6 to TRBJ2-5, with D perhaps matching TRBD2 (6 bases). With the DNA end fitting TRBJ2-1 better, the J assignment may be wrong. The CDR3 sequence is 13 residues long. Germline V lookup: CDR1 SGHVS, CDR2 FNYEAQ. The chain's CDR3 is CASSRRDYNEQFF. Written as DNA, the CDR3 is TGTGCCAGCAGCAGGCGGGATTACAATGAGCAGTTCTTC.

This clonotype was found a few times. One junction end does not reproduce the germline sequence, and a read error may be involved. The chain employs TRBV7-2 and TRBJ2-6; D uncertain. The CDR3 sequence is 9 residues long. The germline V gene has CDR1 SGHTA and CDR2 FQGNSA. CDR3 region: CASSPPKGF. CDR3 coding DNA: TGTGCCAGCAGCCCACCAAAGGGCTTC.

J is TRBJ2-1 and V is TRBV7-6; D gene uncertain. The end of the DNA is better explained by TRBJ2-5, so the J call may be wrong. The CDR3 is made up of 11 amino acids. Per germline, CDR1 SGHVS and CDR2 FNYEAQ. CDR3 protein: CASSEGETQYF. In nucleotides, the CDR3 is TGTGCCAGCAGCGAAGGAGAGACCCAGTACTTC.

This clonotype has ten or more counts. The rearrangement links TRBV5-6 to TRBJ1-4, with a weak D call TRBD1 (5 bases). The CDR3 runs 14 residues. Germline V gives CDR1 SGHDT, CDR2 YYEEEE. Trimming pared 4 bases from V and 4 bases from J, leaving 11 bases between. The CDR3 DNA reads as TGTGCCAGCAGCCCCGGGGCCCTTAATGAAAAACTGTTTTTT. It specifies CASSPGALNEKLFF.

This clonotype was picked up many times. V gene TRBV7-9 combines with J gene TRBJ2-1; 14 bases are shared with TRBD2. This CDR3 spans 16 amino acids. CDR1 is SEHNR, CDR2 FQNEAQ, per germline (reference sequence). The ends lost 5 bases at V and 9 bases at J; junction bases unmatched: 9. In DNA, the CDR3 is TGTGCCAGCAGCCCGCGGACTAGCGGGAGGAATGTTGAGCAGTTCTTC. It codes for CASSPRTSGRNVEQFF.

This chain uses TRBV10-1 with TRBJ2-1, with 8 bases matching TRBD2. The J call may not be correct, given that the DNA end is closer to TRBJ2-7. Germline assignment: CDR1 WNHNN and CDR2 SYGVQD (reference sequence). This CDR3 region has 13 residues. CDR3 region: CASSGSGAYEQYF. The CDR3 DNA sequence: TGCGCCAGCAGTGGTAGCGGGGCCTACGAGCAGTACTTC.

The chain has TRBV7-9 and TRBJ2-4; TRBD2 agrees at 9 bases. Trimming cost V 4 bases and J 13 bases; bases outside gene matches: 14. Germline lookup yields CDR1 SEHNR and CDR2 FQNEAQ (reference sequence). This CDR3 spans 15 amino acids. The DNA for the CDR3 is TGTGCCAGCAGCTGGGGCGGGGGGGCTAACAATGAGCAGTACTTC. Its protein is CASSWGGGANNEQYF.

This clonotype was observed at least ten times. V gene TRBV5-1 combines with J gene TRBJ2-6; D perhaps matches TRBD2 (5 bases). There are 14 residues in the CDR3. Germline CDR1 and CDR2: SGHRS and YFSETQ. V was cut by 4 bases and J by 0 bases, with 5 bases left in between. CDR3 in DNA: TGCGCCAGCAGCGGGAGCTCTGGGGCCAACGTCCTGACTTTC. As protein: CASSGSSGANVLTF.

The chain employs TRBV7-2 and TRBJ2-3; 7 positions match TRBD2. The J call may not be correct, given that the DNA end is closer to TRBJ2-7. CDR1 is SGHTA and CDR2 is FQGNSA in the germline V gene. There are 16 residues in the CDR3. The CDR3 is CASSLNSGPQTYEQYF. The CDR3 DNA sequence: TGTGCCAGCAGCTTGAATAGCGGGCCGCAAACCTACGAGCAGTACTTC.

The rearrangement joins TRBV12-3 or TRBV12-4 to TRBJ2-5; unclear D gene. The CDR3 spans 13 residues. Deletions cut 5 bases from V and 4 bases from J, with 11 bases between. The CDR3 here is CASSLSRVETQYF. The CDR3 nucleotides are TGTGCCAGCAGTCTTAGTAGGGTAGAGACCCAGTACTTC.

This rearrangement joins TRBV7-2 to TRBJ2-1; TRBD2 matches 9 bases. The CDR3 extends over 18 amino acids. Trimming at V came to 3 bases and at J to 7 bases, leaving 16 bases not matched to a gene. Germline V gives CDR1 SGHTA, CDR2 FQGNSA. CDR3 sequence reads: CASSLAFAGLAFGNEQFF. The DNA of the CDR3 is TGTGCCAGCAGCTTGGCCTTCGCGGGACTAGCATTTGGTAATGAGCAGTTCTTC.

This clonotype was detected ten times or more. The chain couples TRBV12-3 or TRBV12-4 to TRBJ2-1; D gene uncertain. The J call may be in error: the DNA end matches TRBJ2-7 better. This CDR3 is 16 amino acids long. CDR3 in amino acids: CASSWSGQSSYNEQYF. DNA of the CDR3: TGTGCCAGCAGTTGGTCCGGGCAGAGCTCCTACAATGAGCAGTACTTC.

The V and J genes are TRBV6-8 and TRBJ2-5, with 11 positions matching TRBD2. J gave up 5 bases and V 5 bases, and 7 bases lay outside the gene matches. Germline lookup yields CDR1 MNHGY and CDR2 SAAAGT. The CDR3 has 15 amino acids. CDR3 sequence: CASSVLAGGLETQYF. Here the CDR3 DNA reads TGTGCCAGCAGTGTATTAGCGGGGGGGCTGGAGACCCAGTACTTC.

This clonotype is medium-sized within its sample. The chain is built from TRBV27 and TRBJ1-5; 7 bases map to TRBD1. The CDR3 consists of 14 residues. Germline V gene data show CDR1 as MNHEY and CDR2 as SMNVEV (reference sequence). Trimming took 2 bases from V and 4 from J; bases not matched to a gene: 2. CDR3 in amino acids: CASSLRQGNQPQHF. The CDR3 DNA sequence: TGTGCCAGCAGTTTAAGACAGGGTAATCAGCCCCAGCATTTT.

As for this clonotype: Given the absence of the conserved phenylalanine or tryptophan at the CDR3 end, a read error is likely. No DNA is shown, since the ends of the CDR3 on it are uncertain; the CDR3 is the one TCRdb lists. The gene calls are TRBV7-3 and TRBJ2-1; the table assigns TRBD1, which was not confirmed against the DNA. The CDR3 numbers 18 amino acids, ends counted. Germline V gives CDR1 SGHTA, CDR2 FQGTGA. CDR3 protein: CASSPPGTGGAYEQYFGS.

The chain joins TRBV7-9 to TRBJ1-2, with D unresolved. The germline V gene encodes CDR1 SEHNR and CDR2 FQNEAQ (reference sequence). The CDR3 consists of 13 residues. With 3 bases removed from V and 4 bases from J, the gap between germline ends came to 9 bases. The CDR3 DNA reads as TGTGCCAGCAGCTTGGACGTGCCCTATGGCTACACCTTC. Residues: CASSLDVPYGYTF.

By share of the sample, this clonotype is medium-sized. This chain uses TRBV7-9 with TRBJ2-7, with TRBD1 as a possible D gene (6 bases). The V gene's germline CDR1 is SEHNR and CDR2 FQNEAQ (reference sequence). The CDR3 sequence is 19 residues long. V was trimmed by 4 bases and J by 2 bases, leaving 27 bases between them. CDR3 protein: CASSSIRTLTGGRAYEQYF. The CDR3 DNA reads TGTGCCAGCAGCTCGATCCGTACCCTGACAGGTGGTAGGGCCTACGAGCAGTACTTC.

The V call is TRBV28, the J call TRBJ1-1; 8 nucleotides match TRBD1. With V trimmed by 5 bases and J by 4 bases, 9 bases remained unmatched. Germline CDR1 is MDHEN and CDR2 is SYDVKM. This CDR3 region has 15 residues. CDR3 coding DNA: TGTGCCAGCAGTCCGCACAGGCAGGGGGCCACTGAAGCTTTCTTT. Protein product: CASSPHRQGATEAFF. Combining the CDR3 with reference TRBV28 and TRBJ1-1 gives the whole variable domain DVKVTQSSRYLVKRTGEKVFLECVQDMDHENMFWYRQDPGLGLRLIYFSYDVKMKEKGDIPEGYSVSREKKERFSLILESASTNQTSMYLCASSPHRQGATEAFFGQGTRLTVV.

J is TRBJ2-3 and V is TRBV12-3 or TRBV12-4; perhaps TRBD2 as D (6 bases). Trimming stripped 6 bases from V and 4 bases from J, with 8 bases between. The CDR3 extends over 12 amino acids. The CDR3 here is CASSRLADTQYF. CDR3 coding DNA: TGTGCCAGCAGCCGACTAGCAGATACGCAGTATTTT.

The V and J genes are TRBV7-8 and TRBJ2-7; perhaps TRBD1 as D (5 bases). From germline, CDR1 is SGHVS and CDR2 FQNEAQ. V was shortened by 1 base and J by 12 bases, with 13 bases between the two germline ends. The CDR3 totals 12 residues. The CDR3 protein is CASSLVWGYSYF. The CDR3 coding sequence is TGTGCCAGCAGCTTAGTTTGGGGCTATTCGTACTTC.

The rearrangement uses TRBV27 and TRBJ2-5, with 8 bases fitting TRBD1. Unmatched junction bases numbered 15, after V lost 5 bases and J lost 13 bases. The CDR3 runs to 14 residues. Germline V lookup: CDR1 MNHEY, CDR2 SMNVEV (reference sequence). CDR3 amino acids: CASSHAGGNGELYF. DNA for the CDR3: TGTGCCAGCAGTCACGCAGGGGGCAACGGGGAGCTGTACTTC.